A selection of T cell receptor beta chains follows, all from one sample in a study of blood T cell repertoires in COVID-19. Clones were read by immunoSEQ multiplex PCR, and TCRdb kept only the in-frame ones, dropping some. The sample lists 65,000 to 90,000 clones; 90% were seen once. The material sequenced was peripheral blood. These receptors originate from a human donor in a cohort sampled during active COVID-19. Each CDR3 is given with its conserved first and last residue. Each record gives: clone size, J gene, D gene, V gene, CDR3 DNA, CDR3 protein. The D gene is left open where the match is weak. Not all rows give a size; the values are once, few, many and, for expanded clones, a class.

clone_size: NA
j_call: TRBJ2-7
d_call: TRBD1
v_call: TRBV6-5
cdr3_nt: TGTGCCAGCAGCATAGAAGGGACAGCTCCAGGCGAGCAGTACTTC
cdr3_aa: CASSIEGTAPGEQYF

clone_size: NA
j_call: TRBJ2-6
d_call: NA
v_call: TRBV6-5
cdr3_nt: TGTGCCAGCAGCCTAATTTCTGGGGCCAACGTCCTGACTTTC
cdr3_aa: CASSLISGANVLTF

clone_size: NA
j_call: TRBJ1-5
d_call: NA
v_call: TRBV2
cdr3_nt: TGTGCCAGCAGTGAGGAGGGCGTCGGGCAGCCCCAGCATTTT
cdr3_aa: CASSEEGVGQPQHF

clone_size: NA
j_call: TRBJ2-2
d_call: TRBD1
v_call: TRBV18
cdr3_nt: TGTGCCAGCTCACCACCTCGGGACAGGGGGAACACCGGGGAGCTGTTTTTT
cdr3_aa: CASSPPRDRGNTGELFF

clone_size: NA
j_call: TRBJ1-1
d_call: NA
v_call: TRBV20-1
cdr3_nt: TGCAGTGCTAGTAGCCGGGGGAACACTGAAGCTTTCTTT
cdr3_aa: CSASSRGNTEAFF

clone_size: once
j_call: TRBJ2-2
d_call: NA
v_call: TRBV9
cdr3_nt: TGTGCCAGCAGCGTACTTCCGTCGGGGACCGGGGAGCTGTTTTTT
cdr3_aa: CASSVLPSGTGELFF

clone_size: NA
j_call: TRBJ2-5
d_call: NA
v_call: TRBV6-5
cdr3_nt: TGTGCCAGCAGTTCGTTCGGGGCGGGGCAGCAAGAGACCCAGTACTTC
cdr3_aa: CASSSFGAGQQETQYF

clone_size: NA
j_call: TRBJ2-1
d_call: NA
v_call: TRBV11-3
cdr3_nt: TGTGCCAGCAGCTTAGATCGGGGGAATGAGCAGTTCTTC
cdr3_aa: CASSLDRGNEQFF

clone_size: NA
j_call: TRBJ1-2
d_call: TRBD1
v_call: TRBV5-1
cdr3_nt: TGCGCCAGCAGCGGGGGACAGGGGGCGTTTCTCGCCTTC
cdr3_aa: CASSGGQGAFLAF

clone_size: NA
j_call: TRBJ2-7
d_call: TRBD1
v_call: TRBV6-5
cdr3_nt: TGTGCCAGCAGCCCAGGGGGCTTGATATCCTACGAGCAGTACTTC
cdr3_aa: CASSPGGLISYEQYF

clone_size: NA
j_call: TRBJ1-1
d_call: NA
v_call: TRBV5-1
cdr3_nt: TGCGCCAGCAGCTTGTGGCTTTATGGGGGGGACACTGAAGCTTTCTTT
cdr3_aa: CASSLWLYGGDTEAFF

clone_size: NA
j_call: TRBJ2-1
d_call: TRBD2
v_call: TRBV5-8
cdr3_nt: TGTGCCAGCAGCTCTCATAGCGGGGGCTTCAAGGATGAGCAGTTCTTC
cdr3_aa: CASSSHSGGFKDEQFF

clone_size: NA
j_call: TRBJ1-6
d_call: TRBD1
v_call: TRBV30
cdr3_nt: TGTGCCTGGGCCTTGGGACAGGGGAATTCACCCCTCCACTTT
cdr3_aa: CAWALGQGNSPLHF

clone_size: NA
j_call: TRBJ2-3
d_call: TRBD2
v_call: TRBV5-4
cdr3_nt: TGTGCCAGCACCCTTATGATTGGCGGGGGAGTCGATACGCAGTATTTT
cdr3_aa: CASTLMIGGGVDTQYF

clone_size: once
j_call: TRBJ1-6
d_call: NA
v_call: TRBV6-5
cdr3_nt: TGTGCCAGCAGTCCCTCCAATTCACCCCTCCACTTT
cdr3_aa: CASSPSNSPLHF

clone_size: NA
j_call: TRBJ2-5
d_call: NA
v_call: TRBV7-2
cdr3_nt: TGTGCCAGCAGCTTAGCGAGAGCAGGGCGAGAGACCCAGTACTTC
cdr3_aa: CASSLARAGRETQYF

clone_size: NA
j_call: TRBJ2-3
d_call: TRBD2
v_call: TRBV7-6
cdr3_nt: TGTGCCAGCAGCACGAGGACTAGCGGGGGGGTATTCACAGATACGCAGTATTTT
cdr3_aa: CASSTRTSGGVFTDTQYF

clone_size: NA
j_call: TRBJ2-3
d_call: TRBD1
v_call: TRBV11-2
cdr3_nt: TGTGCCAGCAGCTTAGAGGGACAGGGCACAGATACGCAGTATTTT
cdr3_aa: CASSLEGQGTDTQYF

clone_size: NA
j_call: TRBJ1-1
d_call: NA
v_call: TRBV3-1/TRBV3-2
cdr3_nt: TGTGCCAGCAGCCAAGCACAATCAGGGGCTGAAGCTTTCTTT
cdr3_aa: CASSQAQSGAEAFF

clone_size: few
j_call: TRBJ2-7
d_call: NA
v_call: TRBV4-3
cdr3_nt: TGCGCCAGCAGCCAAGCAGGGGACCTAGACGAGCAGTACTTC
cdr3_aa: CASSQAGDLDEQYF